This T cell receptor beta chain was sequenced in a study of blood T cell repertoires in COVID-19. Study-wide background: There were acute and convalescent COVID-19 samples, and they came from the United States, Italy and Spain. PBMCs, B-cell-depleted T cells, or T cells provided the cDNA or gDNA that made up the material.

Seattle's enrolled individuals joined amid active infection and were then monitored longitudinally. As originally analysed: Reference gene primers were amplified, and this amplification served to estimate nucleated cell counts. Clones were sequenced by immunoSEQ multiplex PCR, and TCRdb holds only the in-frame ones, with some missing. Clonal size and the V and J genes are those of that table, whereas D and trimming came from the DNA. The repertoire holds 70,000 to 95,000 clones, with around 80% as singletons. The CDR3 runs 14 residues. Germline V gives CDR1 MGHDK, CDR2 SYGVNS. The V end lost 11 bases, the J end lost 9 bases, and 20 bases lay between the germline ends.

The source is a man aged 60-69 years with COVID-19, enrolled during active disease. This rearrangement joins TRBV25-1 to TRBJ1-6, with a tentative D call TRBD1 (6 bases). The sequenced sample was peripheral blood. The CDR3 loop reads CASQRGGETSPLHF. The CDR3 nucleotides read TGTGCCTCTCAACGGGGGGGCGAGACTTCACCCCTCCACTTT.